The 19 T cell receptor beta chains reported below all come from one sample, sequenced in a study of T cell changes during pregnancy in multiple sclerosis. Using immunoSEQ multiplex PCR, the repertoire was profiled, and TCRdb retains in-frame clones only, with some absent. The table lists 65,000 to 80,000 clones, approximately 90% of them singletons, with 1.5% in the top ten. The sequencing used peripheral blood, collected in the third trimester of pregnancy. The receptors come from a female donor with multiple sclerosis, enrolled in a pregnancy study.

The DNA for the CDR3 is TGTGCCAGCAGCTTAGGCGGGGGGCGCGCAGATACGCAGTATTTT. It yields the protein CASSLGGGRADTQYF. This chain links TRBV7-2 with TRBJ2-3, with 8 bases fitting TRBD2. In germline, CDR1 is SGHTA, CDR2 FQGNSA. Trimming removed 1 base from V and 4 bases from J; junction bases left unmatched: 4. This CDR3 contains 15 residues. The full variable domain, with the rest looked up from reference TRBV7-2 and TRBJ2-3, is GAGVSQSPSNKVTEKGKDVELRCDPISGHTALYWYRQSLGQGLEFLIYFQGNSAPDKSGLPSDRFSAERTGGSVSTLTIQRTQQEDSAVYLCASSLGGGRADTQYFGPGTRLTVL.

The rearrangement joins TRBV7-8 to TRBJ2-1; tentatively, D is TRBD1 (5 bases). Looked up from germline, CDR1 is SGHVS and CDR2 is FQNEAQ. Trimming stripped 8 bases from V and 8 bases from J, with 13 bases between. The CDR3 totals 12 residues. CDR3 nucleotide sequence: TGTGCCAGCTGGCTAGGGGTTGATGAGCAGTTCTTC. Its protein is CASWLGVDEQFF.

The chain couples TRBV6-5 to TRBJ1-1; weak D call: TRBD1 (6 bases). Germline assignment: CDR1 MNHEY and CDR2 SVGAGI. Trimming left V 7 bases short and J 11 bases short, with 20 bases between. This CDR3 contains 13 residues. The CDR3 spells CASIRNGGARAFF. CDR3 DNA: TGTGCCAGCATACGGAACGGGGGGGCGCGTGCTTTCTTT.

The rearrangement uses TRBV2 and TRBJ2-3; 8 bases are a match to TRBD1. Per germline, CDR1 SNHLY and CDR2 FYNNEI. With 11 bases clipped from V and 4 bases from J, the junction kept 11 bases outside the gene matches. The CDR3 spans 14 residues. The CDR3: CAGGGQGFADTQYF. As DNA, the CDR3 is TGTGCCGGGGGAGGACAGGGATTTGCAGATACGCAGTATTTT.

The rearrangement uses TRBV12-5 and TRBJ1-4; D is ambiguous. V was shortened by 6 bases and J by 7 bases, with 15 bases between the two germline ends. CDR1 LGHNT and CDR2 FRNRAP come from the germline V gene. This CDR3 contains 14 residues. The CDR3 region is CASGRGGGGEKLFF. The DNA for the CDR3 is TGTGCTAGTGGCCGCGGAGGAGGAGGTGAAAAACTGTTTTTT.

The V call is TRBV7-9, the J call TRBJ1-1; a possible D gene is TRBD1 (6 bases). The germline V gene has CDR1 SEHNR and CDR2 FQNEAQ (reference sequence). The germline V and J ends were trimmed by 6 bases and 11 bases, with 16 bases remaining between them. This CDR3 region has 12 residues. The chain's CDR3 is CASRHREGSAFF. CDR3 in DNA: TGTGCCAGCAGGCACAGGGAAGGTAGTGCTTTCTTT.

CDR3 in DNA: TGTGCCAGCCAGGGAGGACTAGCGGGGGGGAGCTCCTACAATGAGCAGTTCTTC. Its translation: CASQGGLAGGSSYNEQFF. The chain joins TRBV7-9 to TRBJ2-1; 15 bases line up with TRBD2. Germline V CDR1 and CDR2: SEHNR, FQNEAQ (reference sequence). Germline trimming cut 8 bases from V and 0 bases from J; bases unmatched to any gene: 8. The CDR3 spans 18 residues.

This chain joins TRBV7-8 and TRBJ1-2; D might be TRBD1 (6 bases). From germline, CDR1 is SGHVS and CDR2 FQNEAQ. This CDR3 comprises 15 residues. V was clipped by 5 bases and J by 1 base, with 14 bases between them. CDR3 sequence reads: CASSTRQVLNYGYTF. Written as DNA, the CDR3 is TGTGCCAGCAGCACCAGACAGGTCCTTAACTATGGCTACACCTTC.

J is TRBJ2-6 and V is TRBV5-6; D gene unclear. Trimming left V 2 bases short and J 0 bases short, with 12 bases between. This CDR3 spans 17 amino acids. Germline CDR1 is SGHDT and CDR2 is YYEEEE. The CDR3 loop reads CASSFWAGSSGANVLTF. The CDR3 coding sequence is TGTGCCAGCAGCTTCTGGGCAGGTTCCTCTGGGGCCAACGTCCTGACTTTC.

The chain is built from TRBV9 and TRBJ2-5, with D maybe TRBD2 (6 bases). Germline CDR1 reads SGDLS; CDR2 reads YYNGEE. This CDR3 is built from 14 residues. Trimming left V 0 bases short and J 5 bases short, with 11 bases between. CDR3 bases: TGTGCCAGCAGCGTAGAGGCGGGACGGGAGACCCAGTACTTC. This sequence encodes CASSVEAGRETQYF.

The chain has TRBV6-5 and TRBJ2-1, with D possibly TRBD2 on 5 matching bases. Trimming stripped 2 bases from V and 3 bases from J, with 5 bases between. Germline V CDR1 and CDR2: MNHEY, SVGAGI. This CDR3 has 13 residues. CDR3 loop: CASSYRGYNEQFF. The CDR3 nucleotides read TGTGCCAGCAGTTACCGGGGCTACAATGAGCAGTTCTTC.

This clone was recorded a few times. V gene TRBV18 combines with J gene TRBJ2-1; TRBD1 matches at 10 bases. Germline CDR1 KGHSH, CDR2 LQKENI. With V trimmed by 0 bases and J by 7 bases, 6 bases remained unmatched. The CDR3 is 16 residues long. In DNA form, the CDR3 reads TGTGCCAGCTCACCACCGGGACAGGGGAGAAGAAATGAGCAGTTCTTC. Amino acids: CASSPPGQGRRNEQFF. Together with reference TRBV18 and TRBJ2-1, the CDR3 gives the full variable domain: NAGVMQNPRHLVRRRGQEARLRCSPMKGHSHVYWYRQLPEEGLKFMVYLQKENIIDESGMPKERFSAEFPKEGPSILRIQQVVRGDSAAYFCASSPPGQGRRNEQFFGPGTRLTVL.

The chain recombines TRBV19 with TRBJ2-7, with D possibly being TRBD1 (6 bases). Trimming removed 3 bases from V and 6 bases from J, with 9 bases in between. CDR3 length: 12 residues. Germline V CDR1 and CDR2: LNHDA, SQIVND (reference sequence). CDR3 loop: CASSMGAGEQYF. The DNA of the CDR3 is TGTGCCAGTAGTATGGGGGCGGGCGAGCAGTACTTC.

This clone was observed a single time. V and J are TRBV7-9 and TRBJ1-2; tentative D call: TRBD1 (5 bases). The germline V and J ends were trimmed by 3 bases and 8 bases, with 13 bases remaining between them. The germline V gene encodes CDR1 SEHNR and CDR2 FQNEAQ (reference sequence). The CDR3 contains 13 residues. The CDR3 loop is CASSLTAQGGYTF. The CDR3 DNA reads as TGTGCCAGCAGCTTGACAGCTCAAGGGGGCTACACCTTC.

This chain links TRBV6-5 with TRBJ1-4, with D uncertain. Germline lookup yields CDR1 MNHEY and CDR2 SVGAGI. V lost 6 bases, J lost 8 bases, and 19 bases lay in between. This CDR3 contains 15 residues. The CDR3 sequence is CASRTTLSSREKLFF. CDR3 DNA sequence: TGTGCCAGCAGAACGACTTTATCCTCCAGAGAAAAACTGTTTTTT.

The chain links TRBV27 to TRBJ1-2; TRBD1 might be the D (5 bases). Trimming cost V 0 bases and J 4 bases, with 9 bases left between them. CDR1 and CDR2 from the germline V gene are MNHEY and SMNVEV (reference sequence). There are 14 residues in the CDR3. The CDR3 nucleotides read TGTGCCAGCAGTTTATCCAGGGTGATCTATGGCTACACCTTC. It is translated as CASSLSRVIYGYTF.

The chain employs TRBV5-1 and TRBJ2-2; D is possibly TRBD1 (6 bases). CDR3 length equals 15 residues. V gave up 4 bases and J gave up 2 bases, with 12 bases separating them. CDR1 SGHRS and CDR2 YFSETQ come from the germline V gene. CDR3 sequence reads: CASSVTGLNTGELFF. The CDR3 DNA is TGCGCCAGCAGCGTAACAGGGCTAAACACCGGGGAGCTGTTTTTT.

The chain links TRBV18 to TRBJ2-3; 9 bases map to TRBD1. Per the germline V gene, CDR1 is KGHSH and CDR2 is LQKENI. The CDR3 contains 17 residues. Trimming took 3 bases from V and 2 from J; bases not matched to a gene: 9. The CDR3 loop reads CASSPGQGRASTDTQYF. For the CDR3, the DNA is TGTGCCAGCTCACCGGGACAGGGCCGAGCGTCCACAGATACGCAGTATTTT. Full variable domain (rest looked up from reference TRBV18 and TRBJ2-3): NAGVMQNPRHLVRRRGQEARLRCSPMKGHSHVYWYRQLPEEGLKFMVYLQKENIIDESGMPKERFSAEFPKEGPSILRIQQVVRGDSAAYFCASSPGQGRASTDTQYFGPGTRLTVL.

The genes are TRBV5-1 and TRBJ2-6; TRBD2 matches at 12 bases. After removal of 4 bases from V and 0 bases from J, the junction contained 8 bases not matched to a gene. CDR3 length equals 19 residues. Germline-derived CDR1 and CDR2 are SGHRS and YFSETQ. CDR3 residues: CASSVTLAGGSSGANVLTF. The CDR3 nucleotides read TGCGCCAGCAGCGTCACACTAGCGGGAGGAAGCTCTGGGGCCAACGTCCTGACTTTC. The variable domain in full, with the rest retrieved from reference TRBV5-1 and TRBJ2-6, is KAGVTQTPRYLIKTRGQQVTLSCSPISGHRSVSWYQQTPGQGLQFLFEYFSETQRNKGNFPGRFSGRQFSNSRSEMNVSTLELGDSALYLCASSVTLAGGSSGANVLTFGAGSRLTVL.